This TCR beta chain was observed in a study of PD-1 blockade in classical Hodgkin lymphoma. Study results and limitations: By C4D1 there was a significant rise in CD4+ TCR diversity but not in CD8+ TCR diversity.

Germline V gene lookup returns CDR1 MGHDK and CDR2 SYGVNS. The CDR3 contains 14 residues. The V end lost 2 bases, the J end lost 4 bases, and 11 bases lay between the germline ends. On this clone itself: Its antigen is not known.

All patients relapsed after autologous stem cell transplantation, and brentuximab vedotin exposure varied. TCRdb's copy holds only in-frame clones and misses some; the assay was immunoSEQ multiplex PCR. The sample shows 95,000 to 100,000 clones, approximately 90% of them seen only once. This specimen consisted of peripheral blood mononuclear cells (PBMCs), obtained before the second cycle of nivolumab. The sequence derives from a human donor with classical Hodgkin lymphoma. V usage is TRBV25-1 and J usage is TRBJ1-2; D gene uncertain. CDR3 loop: CASSEDGGVYGYTF. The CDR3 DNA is TGTGCCAGCAGTGAAGACGGAGGCGTCTATGGCTACACCTTC.